This T cell receptor beta chain emerged from a study of T cell changes during pregnancy in multiple sclerosis. This clone appeared once. Sequencing used immunoSEQ multiplex PCR; TCRdb keeps in-frame clones, though not all of them. The sample lists about 92,000 clones, 80% to 95% occurring once. The source was peripheral blood, collected in the first trimester of pregnancy. This TCR came from a female donor with multiple sclerosis, enrolled in a pregnancy study.

In DNA form, the CDR3 reads TGCGCCAGCAGGGTGAGGACCGGGGAGCTGTTTTTT. Translation gives CASRVRTGELFF. V is TRBV5-1 and J is TRBJ2-2, with D unresolved. The ends were cut back, 5 bases at V and 5 bases at J, with 7 bases in the middle. Germline-derived CDR1 and CDR2 are SGHRS and YFSETQ. The CDR3 loop spans 12 amino acids.